The sequence of this T cell receptor (beta chain) was determined in a study of cytomegalovirus exposure and HLA in healthy donors. Whole-study findings and limits: V segments that were indistinguishable, TRBV6-2 and TRBV6-3 among them, were omitted from analysis. In a later analysis, DRB1 alleles had the most associated TCRs; HLA-C alleles the fewest. The likely explanation for a cluster of highly shared sequence variants was sequencing artifact. Later on, analysis showed that most CMV-associated TCR beta chains appeared to be HLA-restricted.

With 60 Vbeta and 13 Jbeta primers, the PCR was carried out. Repertoires were generated with immunoSEQ multiplex PCR, while TCRdb's copy carries only in-frame clones and drops some. The table lists around 90,000 clones, approximately 80% of them singletons, with around 2.5% in the top ten. Trimming took off 0 bases at V and 0 bases at J, with 13 bases between the two ends. The CDR3 extends over 16 amino acids. CDR1 SGHRS and CDR2 YFSETQ come from the germline V gene. About this clone: Its specificity is unknown.

This TCR was recovered from a man aged 30 to 45 in good health and CMV-seronegative. The sample was PBMCs. The V call is TRBV5-1, the J call TRBJ2-7; the D gene is possibly TRBD2 (5 bases). In DNA form, the CDR3 reads TGCGCCAGCAGCTTGGGCCTAGCCGAAAGCTCCTACGAGCAGTACTTC. As protein: CASSLGLAESSYEQYF.